Following are 13 T cell receptor beta chains from one sample sequenced in a study of early stage breast cancer tumors. Libraries were prepared by immunoSEQ multiplex PCR; TCRdb keeps only in-frame clonotypes and omits some of them. Of roughly 10,000 clones listed, around 72% are singletons. Specimen: breast tumor tissue. The receptors shown here come from a person aged 65 to 85 with breast cancer.

The chain carries TRBV5-6 and TRBJ1-2; TRBD1 aligns across 10 bases. This CDR3 region has 19 residues. Trimming removed 4 bases from V and 2 bases from J; junction bases left unmatched: 17. In germline, CDR1 is SGHDT, CDR2 YYEEEE. The chain's CDR3 is CASSINPGQGWDRNYGYTF. The CDR3 DNA reads TGTGCCAGCAGCATTAACCCGGGACAGGGGTGGGATAGGAACTATGGCTACACCTTC.

The chain links TRBV10-3 to TRBJ2-5; 8 positions agree with TRBD1. Germline V gene data show CDR1 as ENHRY and CDR2 as SYGVKD. This CDR3 has 12 residues. V lost 5 bases and J lost 5; bases outside the gene matches: 1. As DNA, the CDR3 is TGTGCCATCAGTCAGGGGGCGGAGACCCAGTACTTC. Its protein is CAISQGAETQYF.

This chain links TRBV10-3 with TRBJ2-7, with a weak D call TRBD1 (5 bases). Trimming stripped 6 bases from V and 6 bases from J, with 15 bases between. The germline CDR1 and CDR2 sequences are ENHRY and SYGVKD. The CDR3 sequence is 13 residues long. This CDR3 is CAIRQEAVGEQYF. As DNA, the CDR3 is TGTGCCATCAGACAGGAAGCTGTCGGCGAGCAGTACTTC.

The CDR3 nucleotides are TGTGCCTGGAGGCGGGACTCTCGAGCTTTCTTT. It codes for CAWRRDSRAFF. This chain uses TRBV30 with TRBJ1-1; D is possibly TRBD1 (5 bases). The CDR3 is 11 amino acids. V was clipped by 3 bases and J by 10 bases, with 12 bases between them. Germline lookup yields CDR1 GTSNPN and CDR2 SVGIG (reference sequence).

The chain is built from TRBV4-3 and TRBJ2-1; 14 bases are shared with TRBD2. This CDR3 has 21 amino acids. Germline lookup yields CDR1 LGHNA and CDR2 YSLEER. V lost 4 bases, J lost 0 bases, and 14 bases stayed unmatched. The CDR3 protein is CASSPRNGLAGGRASYNEQFF. Written as DNA, the CDR3 is TGCGCCAGCAGCCCCCGGAACGGACTAGCGGGGGGAAGGGCCTCCTACAATGAGCAGTTCTTC.

The chain employs TRBV6-1 and TRBJ1-4; TRBD1 is a possible D gene (5 bases). This CDR3 contains 18 residues. The germline V gene has CDR1 MNHNS and CDR2 SASEGT. V shed 3 bases and J shed 2 bases, with 19 bases lying between them. Here the CDR3 DNA reads TGTGCCAGCAGTGACCTCGGAGGGGTTCCGGGCACTAATGAAAAACTGTTTTTT. Protein product: CASSDLGGVPGTNEKLFF.

The chain couples TRBV11-2 to TRBJ2-3; tentatively, D is TRBD2 (8 bases). The germline gives CDR1 SGHAT, CDR2 FQNNGV. The CDR3 has 16 residues. The V end was cut by 5 bases, the J end by 0 bases, with 15 bases between. CDR3 amino acids: CASSPREGASTDTQYF. As DNA, the CDR3 is TGTGCCAGCAGCCCCCGGGAGGGGGCTAGCACAGATACGCAGTATTTT.

The gene calls are TRBV6-1 and TRBJ2-3; a weak D match, TRBD2 (7 bases). The length of the CDR3 is 14 residues. V lost 10 bases and J lost 2, with 16 bases in between. CDR1 MNHNS and CDR2 SASEGT come from the germline V gene. The CDR3 region has the DNA TGTGCCATCCCTGGGGGGGCAGACACAGATACGCAGTATTTT. Translation: CAIPGGADTDTQYF.

The V and J genes are TRBV7-2 and TRBJ2-7; TRBD1 matches at 11 bases. V lost 5 bases and J lost 6; bases outside the gene matches: 9. Germline V gives CDR1 SGHTA, CDR2 FQGNSA. This CDR3 region has 15 residues. The DNA for the CDR3 is TGTGCCAGCAGCCTGGGGACAGGGGGATCTGGCGAGCAGTACTTC. Translating gives CASSLGTGGSGEQYF.

The chain recombines TRBV11-2 with TRBJ2-3; D may be TRBD2 (6 bases). Germline lookup yields CDR1 SGHAT and CDR2 FQNNGV. V was cut by 2 bases and J by 5 bases, with 17 bases left in between. The CDR3 spans 16 residues. The CDR3 sequence: CASSLSSGAGQDTQYF. The DNA for the CDR3 is TGTGCCAGCAGCTTATCGTCGGGAGCTGGGCAAGATACGCAGTATTTT.

The gene calls are TRBV11-3 and TRBJ1-1; D perhaps matches TRBD1 (6 bases). V was pared by 3 bases and J by 4 bases, with 12 bases between. Germline V gene lookup returns CDR1 SGHNT and CDR2 YENEEA. The CDR3 contains 14 residues. In DNA form, the CDR3 reads TGTGCCAGCAGCTTGGGACAAGGAGGCACTGAAGCTTTCTTT. It is translated as CASSLGQGGTEAFF. Filled out from reference TRBV11-3 and TRBJ1-1, the complete variable domain reads EAGVVQSPRYKIIEKKQPVAFWCNPISGHNTLYWYLQNLGQGPELLIRYENEEAVDDSQLPKDRFSAERLKGVDSTLKIQPAELGDSAVYLCASSLGQGGTEAFFGQGTRLTVV.

The CDR3, as DNA: TGCGCCAGCCTTGGCAAGTCGGGGAATGAGCAGTTCTTC. It is translated as CASLGKSGNEQFF. The V call is TRBV10-2, the J call TRBJ2-1; possibly TRBD2 for D (5 bases). The CDR3 is made up of 13 amino acids. Germline loops: CDR1 WSHSY, CDR2 SAAADI. The ends were cut back, 8 bases at V and 7 bases at J, with 15 bases in the middle.

The chain combines TRBV19 with TRBJ1-1, with a weak D call TRBD1 (6 bases). Germline CDR1 and CDR2: LNHDA and SQIVND (reference sequence). The V end lost 4 bases, the J end lost 4 bases, and 7 bases lay between the germline ends. This CDR3 has 12 amino acids. CDR3 loop: CASSRGGTEAFF. CDR3 coding DNA: TGTGCCAGTAGTAGAGGGGGCACTGAAGCTTTCTTT.